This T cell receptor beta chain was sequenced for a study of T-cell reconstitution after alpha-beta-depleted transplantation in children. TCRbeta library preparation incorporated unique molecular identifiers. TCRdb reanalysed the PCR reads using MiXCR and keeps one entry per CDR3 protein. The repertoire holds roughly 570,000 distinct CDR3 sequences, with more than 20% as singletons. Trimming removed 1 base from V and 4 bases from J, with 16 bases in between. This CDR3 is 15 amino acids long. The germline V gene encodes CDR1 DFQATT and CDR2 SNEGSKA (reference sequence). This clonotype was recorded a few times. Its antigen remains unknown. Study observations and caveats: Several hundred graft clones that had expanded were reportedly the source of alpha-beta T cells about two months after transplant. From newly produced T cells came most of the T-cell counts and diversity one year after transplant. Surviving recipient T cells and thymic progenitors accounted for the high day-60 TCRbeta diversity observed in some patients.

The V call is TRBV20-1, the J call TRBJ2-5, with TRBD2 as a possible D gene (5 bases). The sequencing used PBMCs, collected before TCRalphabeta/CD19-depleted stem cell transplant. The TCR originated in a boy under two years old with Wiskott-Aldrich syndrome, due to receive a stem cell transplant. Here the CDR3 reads CSARARSGTGETQYF. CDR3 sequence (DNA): TGCAGTGCTAGAGCGAGAAGCGGAACCGGAGAGACCCAGTACTTC.